This TCR beta chain was recorded in a study of cytomegalovirus exposure and HLA in healthy donors. Across the whole study: It was reported in a later analysis that the 120 or so validation repertoires used the same platform as the roughly 700 first-cohort repertoires.

As concerns this clone: Its target is unknown.

From germline, CDR1 is MNHEY and CDR2 SMNVEV (reference sequence). This CDR3 comprises 14 residues. The ends lost 6 bases at V and 3 bases at J; junction bases unmatched: 7. Assay used: immunoSEQ multiplex PCR; TCRdb lists only in-frame clones, some missing. The sample has 150,000 or so clones, about nine tenths seen once. Study-level findings and limits: Subsequent analysis revealed that first-cohort TCR clusters tended to co-occur in the 120 or so validation repertoires.

Specimen: PBMCs. This receptor was taken from a man in his late teens or twenties in good health and CMV-seropositive. The gene calls are TRBV27 and TRBJ2-7; 8 nucleotides line up with TRBD1. CDR3 coding DNA: TGTGCCAGCAGCATCGGGACAGGCAGCTACGAGCAGTACTTC. It specifies CASSIGTGSYEQYF.